This entry lists 20 T cell receptor beta chains sequenced from one sample in a study of low-dose radiotherapy and immunotherapy resistance in tumors. Alpha and beta chains were covered, as first-strand cDNA relied on TRAV- and TRBV-specific primers. The authors amplified TCRs for around 20 PCR cycles with a constant-region primer and a V-primer adapter. TCRdb reprocessed the reads with MiXCR, giving one entry per CDR3 protein. The sample shows under 95,000 distinct CDR3 sequences, about 18% of them seen only once. Time point described: before trial treatment. Specimen: PBMCs, collected before treatment. These receptor sequences come from a male donor with prostate cancer.

Details on this clonotype: Being one base from a much bigger clone, this may be a read error. As the CDR3 is not closed by the conserved phenylalanine or tryptophan, this likely results from a read error. V is TRBV7-9 and J is TRBJ2-3; TRBD2 aligns across 7 bases. The germline V gene has CDR1 SEHNR and CDR2 FQNEAQ (reference sequence). There are 15 residues in the CDR3. V dropped 5 bases and J dropped 4; count of bases not matched to a gene: 9. CDR3 residues: CASSPPSGGPDTQYL. In DNA form, the CDR3 reads TGTGCCAGCAGCCCGCCTAGCGGCGGGCCAGATACGCAGTATCTT.

The sample holds many counts of this clonotype. The chain links TRBV5-1 to TRBJ2-7; TRBD1 matches at 7 bases. CDR3 length equals 14 residues. V lost 7 bases to trimming and J lost 6 bases; unmatched junction nucleotides: 13. Germline CDR1 and CDR2: SGHRS and YFSETQ. The CDR3 bases are TGCGCCAGCGGCCACACAGGGGTTATGGGCGAGCAGTACTTC. Its translation: CASGHTGVMGEQYF.

This clonotype has ten or more counts. CDR3 DNA sequence: TGCAGTGCTAGACACGGCAGGTATGAGCAGTTCTTC. Translated: CSARHGRYEQFF. V and J are TRBV20-1 and TRBJ2-1; no clear D gene. Germline CDR1 is DFQATT and CDR2 is SNEGSKA (reference sequence). This CDR3 is built from 12 residues. V was cut by 2 bases and J by 8 bases, with 10 bases left in between.

On this clonotype: A single base is all that separates this from a far larger clone, so a read error is likely. The chain uses TRBV20-1 and TRBJ2-7, with D uncertain. The CDR3 is 16 amino acids. The germline V and J ends were trimmed by 0 bases and 7 bases, with 22 bases remaining between them. Germline V lookup: CDR1 DFQATT, CDR2 SNEGSKA (reference sequence). The CDR3 loop reads CSARDLLSSSYNEQYF. The CDR3 DNA sequence: TGCAGTGCTAGAGATCTGTTGAGCAGCTCCTACAATGAGCAGTACTTC.

This clonotype was picked up many times. The chain couples TRBV5-5 to TRBJ1-2; 12 bases match TRBD1. In germline, CDR1 is SGHKS, CDR2 YYEKEE (reference sequence). CDR3 size: 15 residues. V was clipped by 4 bases and J by 5 bases; unmatched bases: 6. This CDR3 is CASSGGQGADYGYTF. Written as DNA, the CDR3 is TGTGCCAGCAGCGGGGGACAGGGGGCGGATTATGGCTACACCTTC. The variable domain in full, with the rest retrieved from reference TRBV5-5 and TRBJ1-2, is DAGVTQSPTHLIKTRGQQVTLRCSPISGHKSVSWYQQVLGQGPQFIFQYYEKEERGRGNFPDRFSARQFPNYSSELNVNALLLGDSALYLCASSGGQGADYGYTFGSGTRLTVV.

This clonotype was observed at least ten times. The chain uses TRBV7-9 and TRBJ2-7; tentatively, D is TRBD1 (5 bases). V lost 2 bases to trimming and J lost 0 bases, with 11 bases between them. CDR1 is SEHNR, CDR2 FQNEAQ, per germline (reference sequence). The CDR3 runs 15 residues. CDR3 DNA: TGTGCCAGCAGCTTACAGGGTCGAAGCTCCTACGAGCAGTACTTC. Protein sequence: CASSLQGRSSYEQYF.

This clonotype was seen ten or more times. The chain joins TRBV14 to TRBJ2-1; 7 bases map to TRBD2. With V trimmed by 1 base and J by 6 bases, 6 bases remained unmatched. CDR3 size: 15 residues. The V gene's germline CDR1 is SGHDN and CDR2 FVKESK. CDR3 sequence reads: CASSQATSVGNEQFF. The CDR3 DNA follows: TGTGCCAGCAGCCAAGCTACTAGCGTGGGCAATGAGCAGTTCTTC.

The chain uses TRBV2 and TRBJ2-3; no definite D call. The CDR3 sequence is 12 residues long. The V gene's germline CDR1 is SNHLY and CDR2 FYNNEI. The germline V and J ends were trimmed by 7 bases and 2 bases, with 7 bases remaining between them. CDR3 amino acids: CASKILTDTQYF. DNA for the CDR3: TGTGCCAGCAAGATACTCACAGATACGCAGTATTTT.

In its sample, this clonotype was seen many times. The rearrangement joins TRBV4-1 to TRBJ1-1; 9 bases match TRBD1. Germline V gene lookup returns CDR1 MGHRA and CDR2 YSYEKL. V was clipped by 3 bases and J by 1 base; unmatched bases: 12. The CDR3 is 18 residues long. As DNA, the CDR3 is TGCGCCAGCAGCCATCCTCGCGGGACAGGGCTCGGGAACACTGAAGCTTTCTTT. It specifies CASSHPRGTGLGNTEAFF.

In this sample, this clonotype turned up many times. The chain links TRBV6-2 or TRBV6-3 to TRBJ1-4; TRBD1 might be the D (6 bases). From germline, CDR1 is MNHEY and CDR2 SVGEGT. The CDR3 is 13 residues long. V lost 5 bases and J lost 10, with 14 bases in between. This chain's CDR3 is CASSPEGEGKLFF. CDR3 in DNA: TGTGCCAGCAGTCCCGAGGGGGAGGGAAAACTGTTTTTT.

This clonotype was found many times. The CDR3 DNA reads as TGTGCCAGTACGGGGGGAATCAATCAGCCCCAGCATTTT. Its protein product is CASTGGINQPQHF. The chain carries TRBV19 and TRBJ1-5; TRBD1 might be the D (5 bases). The CDR3 consists of 13 residues. Germline CDR1 and CDR2: LNHDA and SQIVND (reference sequence). V shed 7 bases and J shed 3 bases, with 10 bases lying between them.

This clonotype has a single count. This chain connects TRBV20-1 to TRBJ2-4, with D unclear. Germline CDR1 DFQATT, CDR2 SNEGSKA (reference sequence). This CDR3 is built from 14 residues. V was clipped by 2 bases and J by 0 bases, with 8 bases between them. The CDR3, as DNA: TGCAGTGCTAGACGGAATGTAGCCAAAAACATTCAGTACTTC. Residues: CSARRNVAKNIQYF.

Many counts were recorded for this clonotype. The V call is TRBV29-1, the J call TRBJ1-4, with D tentatively TRBD1 (6 bases). The CDR3 sequence is 14 residues long. The ends were cut back, 4 bases at V and 5 bases at J, with 14 bases in the middle. The germline V gene encodes CDR1 SQVTM and CDR2 ANQGSEA. The CDR3 loop is CSVGASGANEKLFF. DNA of the CDR3: TGCAGCGTTGGCGCTTCGGGGGCGAATGAAAAACTGTTTTTT.

This clonotype was picked up many times. The chain has TRBV3-1 and TRBJ1-1, with D perhaps TRBD1 (6 bases). V lost 5 bases and J lost 6, with 16 bases in between. This CDR3 spans 14 amino acids. Germline-derived CDR1 and CDR2 are LGHDT and YNNKEL (reference sequence). This CDR3 reads CASSNRDKGAEAFF. The CDR3 DNA sequence: TGTGCCAGCAGCAACCGGGACAAAGGCGCTGAAGCTTTCTTT.

Ten or more counts support this clonotype. The V gene is TRBV6-6, the J gene TRBJ2-1; D not certain. Trimming removed 3 bases from V and 5 bases from J, with 14 bases in between. Germline CDR1 and CDR2: MNHNY and SVGAGI (reference sequence). This CDR3 region has 15 residues. The chain's CDR3 is CASSYGIESNNEQFF. The CDR3 DNA sequence: TGTGCCAGCAGTTATGGGATCGAGTCAAACAATGAGCAGTTCTTC.

This clonotype was detected many times. This sequence joins TRBV25-1 and TRBJ2-6; D is uncertain. The germline V and J ends were trimmed by 5 bases and 0 bases, with 17 bases remaining between them. This CDR3 is 18 amino acids long. From germline, CDR1 is MGHDK and CDR2 SYGVNS. The CDR3 DNA follows: TGTGCCAGCAGTCCCAGCCAAATTAGCACCTCTGGGGCCAACGTCCTGACTTTC. This codes for CASSPSQISTSGANVLTF.

This clonotype was found many times. The chain links TRBV6-1 to TRBJ2-6; no definite D call. The CDR3 extends over 13 amino acids. V lost 11 bases, J lost 0 bases, and 8 bases lay in between. The germline gives CDR1 MNHNS, CDR2 SASEGT. This CDR3 is CAGGASGANVLTF. CDR3 coding DNA: TGTGCCGGCGGAGCCTCTGGGGCCAACGTCCTGACTTTC.

A single count supports this clonotype. The J gene is TRBJ2-7, the V gene TRBV27; the D gene could be TRBD1 or TRBD2 (5 bases each). The germline CDR1 and CDR2 sequences are MNHEY and SMNVEV (reference sequence). This CDR3 comprises 15 residues. V lost 6 bases to trimming and J lost 0 bases, with 15 bases between them. For the CDR3, the DNA is TGTGCCAGCAGCAACCCTCGGGGCTTCTCCTACGAGCAGTACTTC. Translating it yields CASSNPRGFSYEQYF.

This clonotype was observed many times. V is TRBV5-1 and J is TRBJ1-1; 9 nucleotides line up with TRBD1. The V and J ends lost 4 bases and 0 bases, in that order; junction bases with no gene match: 13. The CDR3 runs to 18 residues. Germline CDR1 SGHRS, CDR2 YFSETQ. CDR3 coding DNA: TGCGCCAGCAGCCCCTCAGTCCCGGGACAGGGAATGAACACTGAAGCTTTCTTT. The encoded protein is CASSPSVPGQGMNTEAFF.

This clonotype was recorded at least ten times. V usage is TRBV2 and J usage is TRBJ2-2; no clear D gene. V lost 6 bases and J 4 bases, leaving 12 bases between the germline ends. CDR3 length: 14 residues. Per the germline V gene, CDR1 is SNHLY and CDR2 is FYNNEI. This CDR3 reads CASSPPPATGELFF. Here the CDR3 DNA reads TGTGCCAGCAGCCCCCCGCCCGCCACCGGGGAGCTGTTTTTT. Using reference TRBV2 and TRBJ2-2 for the parts outside the CDR3, the full variable domain is EPEVTQTPSHQVTQMGQEVILRCVPISNHLYFYWYRQILGQKVEFLVSFYNNEISEKSEIFDDQFSVERPDGSNFTLKIRSTKLEDSAMYFCASSPPPATGELFFGEGSRLTVL.